This is a list of T cell receptor beta chains from one sample in a study of PD-1 blockade in classical Hodgkin lymphoma. Using immunoSEQ multiplex PCR, the repertoire was profiled, and TCRdb retains in-frame clones only, with some absent. The sample carries approximately 25,000 clones, roughly 84% recorded once. The input for sequencing was CD4+ T cells from blood, taken at baseline. These receptors all stem from a human donor with classical Hodgkin lymphoma. Each CDR3 is given with its conserved first and last residue. The order of the fields is V gene, J gene, D gene, clone size, CDR3 DNA, CDR3 protein. D genes are given only for firm matches. Expanded clones get a size class; other rows say once, few or many, or leave the size out.

v_gene: TRBV5-1; j_gene: TRBJ2-2; d_gene: .; abundance: once; CDR3nt: TGCGCCAGCAGAGAGCCAACCGGGGAGCTGTTTTTT; CDR3aa: CASREPTGELFF
v_gene: TRBV30; j_gene: TRBJ1-3; d_gene: .; abundance: .; CDR3nt: TGTGCCTGGAAGGGTTGGAATCCTGGAAACACCATATATTTT; CDR3aa: CAWKGWNPGNTIYF
v_gene: TRBV11-3; j_gene: TRBJ2-7; d_gene: .; abundance: .; CDR3nt: TGTGCCAGCAGCTTAACAGGGTTAGACGAGCAGTACTTC; CDR3aa: CASSLTGLDEQYF
v_gene: TRBV5-1; j_gene: TRBJ2-7; d_gene: .; abundance: .; CDR3nt: TGCGCCAGCAGCTTGGAGGCAGGGACTGCCTACGAGCAGTACTTC; CDR3aa: CASSLEAGTAYEQYF
v_gene: TRBV19; j_gene: TRBJ2-6; d_gene: TRBD1; abundance: .; CDR3nt: TGTGCCAGTAGAACGGACAGGGCTGGGGCCAACGTCCTGACTTTC; CDR3aa: CASRTDRAGANVLTF
v_gene: TRBV29-1; j_gene: TRBJ2-3; d_gene: TRBD1; abundance: .; CDR3nt: TGCAGCGTTACAGGGGGCACAGGTACGCAGTATTTT; CDR3aa: CSVTGGTGTQYF
v_gene: TRBV6-5; j_gene: TRBJ2-7; d_gene: .; abundance: .; CDR3nt: TGTGCCAGCTCACACCGAAAAACTAGCAACTACGAGCAGTACTTC; CDR3aa: CASSHRKTSNYEQYF
v_gene: TRBV6-1; j_gene: TRBJ1-2; d_gene: .; abundance: .; CDR3nt: TGTGCCAGCAGCGCCGGACGGTCGGGAGAGGCTGGCTACACCTTC; CDR3aa: CASSAGRSGEAGYTF
v_gene: TRBV6-6; j_gene: TRBJ1-1; d_gene: TRBD1; abundance: .; CDR3nt: TGTGCCAGCAGGGGGACAGGGTTGTGGGCTGAAGCTTTCTTT; CDR3aa: CASRGTGLWAEAFF
v_gene: TRBV7-2; j_gene: TRBJ1-1; d_gene: TRBD1; abundance: .; CDR3nt: TGTGCCAGCAGCCCCGATTGGGACAGGGGAACTGAAGCTTTCTTT; CDR3aa: CASSPDWDRGTEAFF
v_gene: TRBV7-2; j_gene: TRBJ2-3; d_gene: TRBD2; abundance: .; CDR3nt: TGTGCCAGCAGCTTAGAGGTTATGAGCGGGGGGGGAGATACGCAGTATTTT; CDR3aa: CASSLEVMSGGGDTQYF